Presented here are 19 T cell receptor beta chains from one specimen sequenced in a study of patients and donors after allogeneic stem cell transplantation. TCRdb re-derived calls from the RT-PCR reads in MiXCR, one entry per CDR3 protein. The table includes about a million distinct CDR3 sequences, about a sixth detected once. The specimen was blood, either unsorted or a sorted T cell fraction (not recorded which). The receptors come from a human donor who was either an allogeneic HSCT recipient or a stem cell or donor lymphocyte infusion donor (not recorded which). It is not recorded whose cells these are; they may come from a transplant donor.

V is TRBV19 and J is TRBJ2-2, with 9 bases matching TRBD2. The germline CDR1 and CDR2 sequences are LNHDA and SQIVND (reference sequence). The CDR3 covers 15 residues. The trim removed 5 bases at V and 7 bases at J, leaving 8 bases unmatched. The CDR3 region is CASSQAGGRYGELFF. CDR3 nucleotides: TGTGCCAGTAGTCAAGCGGGAGGACGGTACGGGGAGCTGTTTTTT.

This clonotype was seen at least ten times. CDR3 residues: CASSSPSGGGPYNEQFF. The CDR3 nucleotides are TGTGCCAGCAGCTCACCCTCGGGGGGAGGCCCCTACAATGAGCAGTTCTTC. The chain has TRBV9 and TRBJ2-1; 7 nucleotides align to TRBD2. The junction had 12 bases not matched to a gene; V was cut back by 4 bases and J by 2 bases. The CDR3 contains 17 residues. In germline, CDR1 is SGDLS, CDR2 YYNGEE.

This clonotype has a handful of counts. The rearrangement uses TRBV11-3 and TRBJ2-3; 7 positions match TRBD1. Losses at the gene ends were 5 bases for V and 5 bases for J; bases not matched to a gene: 7. Germline lookup yields CDR1 SGHNT and CDR2 YENEEA. This CDR3 contains 14 residues. The CDR3 DNA is TGTGCCAGCAGCCGCCAGGGGGAAGGAGATACGCAGTATTTT. Its translation is CASSRQGEGDTQYF.

This clonotype was seen only a few times. The gene calls are TRBV5-1 and TRBJ2-1, with D uncertain. The CDR3 has 13 residues. The germline V gene encodes CDR1 SGHRS and CDR2 YFSETQ. Trimming removed 6 bases from V and 5 bases from J, with 12 bases in between. Here the CDR3 DNA reads TGCGCCAGCAAGAAGGCGCCGGACAATGAGCAGTTCTTC. The encoded protein is CASKKAPDNEQFF.

This clonotype was found many times. The gene calls are TRBV29-1 and TRBJ2-4; tentative D call: TRBD2 (6 bases). The CDR3 has 13 residues. V was clipped by 7 bases and J by 0 bases, with 10 bases between them. Germline V gives CDR1 SQVTM, CDR2 ANQGSEA. The CDR3 reads CSAGGRAKNIQYF. In nucleotides, the CDR3 is TGCAGCGCTGGGGGGAGAGCCAAAAACATTCAGTACTTC.

In this sample, this clonotype turned up many times. This rearrangement joins TRBV29-1 to TRBJ1-1, with D maybe TRBD1 (5 bases). Germline V gene data show CDR1 as SQVTM and CDR2 as ANQGSEA. The CDR3 is 13 residues long. V was clipped by 4 bases and J by 2 bases, with 11 bases between them. The DNA for the CDR3 is TGCAGCGTTGGACAGAAACTAAACACTGAAGCTTTCTTT. It is translated as CSVGQKLNTEAFF.

This clonotype was picked up many times. The J gene is TRBJ2-7, the V gene TRBV12-3 or TRBV12-4, with unresolved D. The V end was cut by 2 bases, the J end by 2 bases, with 7 bases between. This CDR3 has 13 residues. CDR3 sequence reads: CASSLQVTYEQYF. The DNA for the CDR3 is TGTGCCAGCAGTTTACAGGTTACCTACGAGCAGTACTTC.

This sequence joins TRBV5-6 and TRBJ2-2, with a weak D call TRBD2 (5 bases). This CDR3 comprises 15 residues. From germline, CDR1 is SGHDT and CDR2 YYEEEE. Trimming pared 2 bases from V and 6 bases from J, leaving 14 bases between. CDR3 nucleotide sequence: TGTGCCAGCAGCTTACTGGGGATGAGGGCCGGGGAGCTGTTTTTT. Its protein product is CASSLLGMRAGELFF.

As concerns this clonotype: This may arise from a read error, as a much more abundant clone is one base away. This rearrangement joins TRBV3-1 to TRBJ2-1, with TRBD1 as a possible D gene (6 bases). The V gene lost 7 bases and the J gene lost 7 bases, with 8 bases spanning the gap. CDR1 LGHDT and CDR2 YNNKEL come from the germline V gene (reference sequence). The CDR3 loop spans 11 amino acids. The DNA of the CDR3 is TGTGCCAGCAAACAGGGAAATGAGCAGTTCTTC. It codes for CASKQGNEQFF.

The chain is built from TRBV12-3 or TRBV12-4 and TRBJ2-7; TRBD1 matches at 11 bases. J was trimmed by 2 bases and V by 6 bases; bases with no gene match: 3. This CDR3 has 14 amino acids. In DNA, the CDR3 is TGTGCCAGCAGAATGGGACAGGGGGCCTACGAGCAGTACTTC. Encoded protein: CASRMGQGAYEQYF.

The chain uses TRBV12-3 or TRBV12-4 and TRBJ1-1; 9 nucleotides line up with TRBD1. With V trimmed by 10 bases and J by 4 bases, 4 bases remained unmatched. This CDR3 has 12 residues. The CDR3 loop reads CAIRQGGTEAFF. The CDR3 DNA is TGTGCCATTAGACAGGGGGGCACTGAAGCTTTCTTT.

The chain couples TRBV13 to TRBJ1-2; 7 bases are a match to TRBD1. V lost 1 base and J lost 3; bases outside the gene matches: 11. In germline, CDR1 is PRHDT, CDR2 FYEKMQ (reference sequence). This CDR3 comprises 17 residues. CDR3 coding DNA: TGTGCCAGCAGCTTAGAGGCAGGGGGATTAGGAGACTATGGCTACACCTTC. Translating gives CASSLEAGGLGDYGYTF.

In this sample, this clonotype turned up a few times. The chain uses TRBV5-1 and TRBJ1-1; D ambiguous. The germline V and J ends were trimmed by 7 bases and 1 base, with 11 bases remaining between them. There are 13 residues in the CDR3. Per the germline V gene, CDR1 is SGHRS and CDR2 is YFSETQ. The CDR3 loop reads CASRTSKNTEAFF. The CDR3, as DNA: TGCGCCAGCCGAACTTCCAAGAACACTGAAGCTTTCTTT.

This clonotype was observed a handful of times. The chain has TRBV12-3 or TRBV12-4 and TRBJ2-7, with D possibly matching TRBD2 (6 bases). The CDR3 is 17 amino acids. Trimming removed 7 bases from V and 2 bases from J, with 24 bases in between. CDR3 coding DNA: TGTGCCAGCACTTCCCGACTAGGGGTCGGGCTTCCCTACGAGCAGTACTTC. This gives the protein CASTSRLGVGLPYEQYF.

This clonotype was seen a handful of times. The rearrangement links TRBV12-3 or TRBV12-4 to TRBJ1-5, with TRBD1 identical over 9 bases. V was pared by 5 bases and J by 7 bases, with 12 bases of the junction left unmatched. The CDR3 covers 16 residues. CDR3 residues: CASSPSLGQGRQPQHF. For the CDR3, the DNA is TGTGCCAGCAGTCCATCATTAGGACAGGGGAGACAGCCCCAGCATTTT.

The sample holds a few counts of this clonotype. This chain joins TRBV10-3 and TRBJ2-7; 10 positions match TRBD2. Germline CDR1 ENHRY, CDR2 SYGVKD. Germline trimming cut 9 bases from V and 4 bases from J; bases unmatched to any gene: 6. There are 13 residues in the CDR3. DNA of the CDR3: TGTGCCATTTCCACTAGCGGGAATTACGAGCAGTACTTC. Translated: CAISTSGNYEQYF.

V usage is TRBV18 and J usage is TRBJ2-7; D gene ambiguous. The CDR3 is 14 residues long. Trimming cost V 3 bases and J 7 bases, with 16 bases left between them. CDR1 is KGHSH, CDR2 LQKENI, per germline. CDR3 in amino acids: CASSPRLEWLEQYF. The DNA of the CDR3 is TGTGCCAGCTCACCCCGCCTAGAATGGTTGGAGCAGTACTTC. Drawing the rest from reference TRBV18 and TRBJ2-7, the complete variable domain is NAGVMQNPRHLVRRRGQEARLRCSPMKGHSHVYWYRQLPEEGLKFMVYLQKENIIDESGMPKERFSAEFPKEGPSILRIQQVVRGDSAAYFCASSPRLEWLEQYFGPGTRLTVT.

The CDR3 spells CKSGDRQPQHF. The DNA for the CDR3 is TGCAAATCAGGGGATCGTCAGCCCCAGCATTTT. The chain has TRBV29-1 and TRBJ1-5, with D maybe TRBD1 (6 bases). The CDR3 runs 11 residues. Germline V gene lookup returns CDR1 SQVTM and CDR2 ANQGSEA.

This clonotype was recorded a few times. The chain is built from TRBV6-1 and TRBJ1-2, with a possible D match to TRBD1 (5 bases). The V gene lost 6 bases and the J gene lost 1 base, with 18 bases spanning the gap. Germline V CDR1 and CDR2: MNHNS, SASEGT. This CDR3 is 16 amino acids long. The CDR3 here is CASSRDRPNLNYGYTF. The DNA of the CDR3 is TGTGCCAGCAGCAGAGACAGACCCAACCTTAACTATGGCTACACCTTC.